This entry concerns a single T cell receptor (beta chain). This specimen belongs to a study of blood T cell repertoires in COVID-19. On the study more broadly: In each case, the material was cDNA or gDNA derived from T cells, B-cell-depleted T cells, or PBMCs.

The CDR3 is 16 residues long. Trimming removed 3 bases from V and 8 bases from J; junction bases left unmatched: 9. In germline, CDR1 is DFQATT, CDR2 SNEGSKA (reference sequence). Clones were sequenced by immunoSEQ multiplex PCR, and TCRdb holds only the in-frame ones, with some missing. The table includes a few hundred thousand clones, around 88% detected once. Sequenced sample: peripheral blood. The rearrangement joins TRBV20-1 to TRBJ2-2; 13 positions agree with TRBD2. The source is a woman aged 25-40 years with COVID-19, enrolled during active disease. CDR3 sequence (DNA): TGCAGTGCTAGTACTACCGGGACTAGCGGGACGGGGGAGCTGTTTTTT. Protein sequence: CSASTTGTSGTGELFF.